The T cell receptor (beta chain) under discussion was sequenced for a study of T cells expressing NK-cell markers. At the level of the study: Repertoire data for TCR beta were derived from sorted T cells (CD3+CD56+NKG2C+, CD3+CD56+NKG2C- and CD3+CD56-NKG2C+).

TCRdb reprocessed the 5' RACE reads; each CDR3 protein has one entry and no DNA is given. The table counts approximately 460,000 distinct CDR3 sequences; approximately 6.8% lies in the top ten. Findings and limits, study-wide: In a few donors, dominant clonotypes made up 28.3-60.1% of CD3+CD56-NKG2C+ cells. NKG2C+ dominant clonotypes from 5 to 7 donors made up about 1.0-7.5% of CD8+ T cells.

On this clonotype: Antigen unknown.

CDR3 length: 14 amino acids. Germline V gives CDR1 DFQATT, CDR2 SNEGSKA (reference sequence). The sample was blood T cells: a sorted CD56 or NKG2C T cell subset, CD4+ or CD8+ T cells, or bulk PBMC T cells (not recorded which). The chain employs TRBV20-1 and TRBJ2-5; without DNA, the TCRdb call of TRBD1 cannot be checked. This clonotype was sampled from a woman aged 18 to 75 in good health. CDR3 loop: CSLRYGTQQETQYF.